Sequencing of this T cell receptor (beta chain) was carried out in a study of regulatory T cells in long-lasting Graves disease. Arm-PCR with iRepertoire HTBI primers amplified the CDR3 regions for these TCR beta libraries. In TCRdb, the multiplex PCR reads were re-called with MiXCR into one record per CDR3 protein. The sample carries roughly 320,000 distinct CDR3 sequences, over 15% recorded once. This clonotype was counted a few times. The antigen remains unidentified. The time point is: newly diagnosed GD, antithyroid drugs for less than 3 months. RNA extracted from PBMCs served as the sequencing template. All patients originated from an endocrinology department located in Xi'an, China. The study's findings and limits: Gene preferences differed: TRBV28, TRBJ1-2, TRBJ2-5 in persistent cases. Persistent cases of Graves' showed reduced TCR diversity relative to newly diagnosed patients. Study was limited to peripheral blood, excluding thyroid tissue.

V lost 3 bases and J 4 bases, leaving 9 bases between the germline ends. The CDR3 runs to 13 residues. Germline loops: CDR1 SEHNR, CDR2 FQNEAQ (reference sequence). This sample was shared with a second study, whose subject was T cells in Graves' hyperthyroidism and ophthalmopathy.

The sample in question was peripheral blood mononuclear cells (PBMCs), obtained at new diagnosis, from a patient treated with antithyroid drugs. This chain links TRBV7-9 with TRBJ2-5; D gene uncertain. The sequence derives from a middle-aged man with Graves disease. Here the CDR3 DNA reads TGTGCCAGCAGCTTCGACCGGCCAGAGACCCAGTACTTC. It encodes CASSFDRPETQYF.